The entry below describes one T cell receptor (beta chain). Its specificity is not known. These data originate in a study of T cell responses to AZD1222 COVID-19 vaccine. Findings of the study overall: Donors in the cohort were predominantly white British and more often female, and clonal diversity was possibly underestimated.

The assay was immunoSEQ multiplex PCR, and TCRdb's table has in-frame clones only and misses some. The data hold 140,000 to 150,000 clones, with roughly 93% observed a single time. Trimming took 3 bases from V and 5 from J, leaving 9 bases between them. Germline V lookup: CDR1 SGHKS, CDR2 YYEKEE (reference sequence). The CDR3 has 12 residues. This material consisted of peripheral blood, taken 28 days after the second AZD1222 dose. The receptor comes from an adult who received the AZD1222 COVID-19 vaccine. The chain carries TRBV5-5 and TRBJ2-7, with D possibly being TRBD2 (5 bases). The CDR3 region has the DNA TGTGCCAGCAGCTCCTCGAGGGACGAGCAGTACTTC. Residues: CASSSSRDEQYF.